This T cell receptor beta chain was retrieved from a study of control samples from healthy donors and cancer patients. V lost 8 bases and J lost 11, with 15 bases in between. Germline V gives CDR1 MDHEN, CDR2 SYDVKM. This CDR3 spans 11 amino acids. Repertoires were generated with immunoSEQ multiplex PCR, while TCRdb's copy carries only in-frame clones and drops some. Of more than 95,000 clones detected, about four fifths appear once; the ten largest clones hold over 10%. The TCR was taken from a woman between 50 and 59 years old in good health. The chain joins TRBV28 to TRBJ1-1; D is uncertain. The material sequenced was blood. Here the CDR3 DNA reads TGTGCCAGCCCCGGAAAAGGCAACGCTTTCTTT. It encodes CASPGKGNAFF.